This is a list of T cell receptor beta chains from one sample in a study of T cell changes during pregnancy in multiple sclerosis. TCRdb keeps only in-frame clones here, not all; method: immunoSEQ multiplex PCR. The repertoire consists of 90,000 or so clones, with about 90% occurring once and the leading ten covering roughly 3.5%. Specimen: PBMCs, collected in the first trimester of pregnancy. The receptors here all came from a female donor in good health, serving as a control in a pregnancy study. Some clones in this sample may be carry-over from other donors' samples. CDR3s include the opening cysteine and the closing phenylalanine or tryptophan. A D gene is named only where the DNA matches it firmly. Rows give clone size only sometimes, using once, few, many, or a class for an expanded clone.

clone size | D gene | J gene | V gene | CDR3 DNA | CDR3 protein
NA | NA | TRBJ2-5 | TRBV5-1 | TGCGCCAGCAGCTTACAGGAGACCCAGTACTTC | CASSLQETQYF
NA | TRBD1 | TRBJ2-2 | TRBV19 | TGTGCCAGTAGGGACAGGGGTTCCGCGAACACCGGGGAGCTGTTTTTT | CASRDRGSANTGELFF
NA | TRBD2 | TRBJ2-1 | TRBV29-1 | TGCAGCGGTACCGGGACTAGCGGCGGAATTGAGCAGTTCTTC | CSGTGTSGGIEQFF
NA | TRBD2 | TRBJ2-1 | TRBV7-2 | TGTGCCAGCAGCTTAGAGGGCCCCGGGACTAGCGGGAGGTATGAGCAGTTCTTC | CASSLEGPGTSGRYEQFF
NA | NA | TRBJ1-2 | TRBV11-1 | TGTGCCAGCAGCTCTCCACAACGCAACTATGGCTACACCTTC | CASSSPQRNYGYTF
NA | NA | TRBJ1-1 | TRBV7-9 | TGTGCCAGCAGCGCACAGGGAAATATGAACACTGAAGCTTTCTTT | CASSAQGNMNTEAFF
NA | NA | TRBJ1-6 | TRBV7-8 | TGTGCCAGCAGCCTAAACAGTTTAGGTAATTCACCCCTCCACTTT | CASSLNSLGNSPLHF
NA | TRBD1 | TRBJ1-3 | TRBV29-1 | TGCAGCGCCCAATTCGACAGGGACCTTGGAAACACCATATATTTT | CSAQFDRDLGNTIYF
NA | TRBD2 | TRBJ2-5 | TRBV19 | TGTGCCAGTAGTATATGGGCTAGCGGGAGGGGGCAAGAGACCCAGTACTTC | CASSIWASGRGQETQYF
few | NA | TRBJ2-7 | TRBV28 | TGTGCCACCGGACAAAGCTACGAGCAGTACTTC | CATGQSYEQYF
few | TRBD2 | TRBJ2-1 | TRBV15 | TGTGCCACCAGCAGAGTTCACGTAGCGGGAGTAACAAATGAGCAGTTCTTC | CATSRVHVAGVTNEQFF
NA | TRBD1 | TRBJ2-7 | TRBV11-3 | TGTGCCAGCAGCTTAGGGACAGGGAACCTCGAGCAGTACTTC | CASSLGTGNLEQYF
NA | NA | TRBJ2-2 | TRBV6-1 | TGTGCCAGCAGTGAGCTCTCGGGGACTGGGGAGCTGTTTTTT | CASSELSGTGELFF
NA | NA | TRBJ2-7 | TRBV19 | TGTGCCAGTAGTATAGCTCCTGGTAGCTACGAGCAGTACTTC | CASSIAPGSYEQYF
NA | NA | TRBJ1-1 | TRBV23-1 | TGCGCCAGACTCCTTCATCTGAGCGCTTTCTTT | CARLLHLSAFF
NA | NA | TRBJ1-6 | TRBV11-2 | TGTGCCAGCGGAAGGGGGTCTAATTCACCCCTCCACTTT | CASGRGSNSPLHF
NA | NA | TRBJ2-7 | TRBV5-5 | TGTGCCAGCAGATTTAGGACAGAGTCCTACGAGCAGTACTTC | CASRFRTESYEQYF
NA | TRBD1 | TRBJ1-4 | TRBV4-3 | TGCGCCAGCAGCCAAGGAAGGACAGGGTTTTATGAAAAACTGTTTTTT | CASSQGRTGFYEKLFF
NA | NA | TRBJ1-1 | TRBV20-1 | TGCAGCGCGGTGGACACTGAAGCTTTCTTT | CSAVDTEAFF
NA | NA | TRBJ2-7 | TRBV18 | TGTGCCAGCTCATCTACCGGGACAATATCCTACGAGCAGTACTTC | CASSSTGTISYEQYF
few | TRBD2 | TRBJ2-1 | TRBV18 | TGTGCCAGCTCATTAGGAGCGGGGGTCAATGAGCAGTTCTTC | CASSLGAGVNEQFF
once | NA | TRBJ1-1 | TRBV15 | TGTGCCACCAGCAGGGGAGGGGAAGTCACTGAAGCTTTCTTT | CATSRGGEVTEAFF
NA | NA | TRBJ2-1 | TRBV4-3 | TGCGCCAGCAGCCAAGAATCCAGGACTCTATTCGACAATGAGCAGTTCTTC | CASSQESRTLFDNEQFF
NA | TRBD1 | TRBJ1-2 | TRBV7-7 | TGTGCCAGCAGCCCAACGACAGGGGGAGGCTATGGCTACACCTTC | CASSPTTGGGYGYTF
NA | TRBD1 | TRBJ2-3 | TRBV27 | TGTGCCAGCAGTACCAGGACAGGGGGCGCAGATACGCAGTATTTT | CASSTRTGGADTQYF
NA | NA | TRBJ1-1 | TRBV4-2 | TGTGCCAGCAGCCAAGAACTCCCGAACACTGAAGCTTTCTTT | CASSQELPNTEAFF
NA | NA | TRBJ1-4 | TRBV19 | TGTGCCAGTAGTATGGTGGTCGGTGAAAAACTGTTTTTT | CASSMVVGEKLFF
NA | NA | TRBJ2-3 | TRBV7-9 | TGTGCCAGCAGCTTAGACGGACAGACCACAGATACGCAGTATTTT | CASSLDGQTTDTQYF
once | NA | TRBJ1-4 | TRBV7-2 | TGTGCCAGCAGAGCTGGGCCGCAAGGTGAAAAACTGTTTTTT | CASRAGPQGEKLFF
NA | TRBD1 | TRBJ1-6 | TRBV6-1 | TGTGCCAGCAGTGATGGGACAGGGGCAAATTGGGCCCTCCACTTT | CASSDGTGANWALHF
NA | TRBD1 | TRBJ1-1 | TRBV5-1 | TGCGCCAGCAGCGCGGGACAGGCGAACACTGAAGCTTTCTTT | CASSAGQANTEAFF
NA | TRBD2 | TRBJ2-2 | TRBV6-5 | TGTGCCAGCAGAACTAGCGGGGAGAACACCGGGGAGCTGTTTTTT | CASRTSGENTGELFF
NA | TRBD2 | TRBJ2-1 | TRBV9 | TGTGCCAGCAGCGCCCTCTCGGGGGGCTCCTACAATGAGCAGTTCTTC | CASSALSGGSYNEQFF
NA | NA | TRBJ2-5 | TRBV7-9 | TGTGCCAGCAGCCTTACTTCCGAGACCCAGTACTTC | CASSLTSETQYF
once | TRBD2 | TRBJ2-3 | TRBV13 | TGTGCCAGCAGCTTTTTGACTAGCGGCTCCACAGATACGCAGTATTTT | CASSFLTSGSTDTQYF
NA | TRBD2 | TRBJ2-7 | TRBV30 | TGTGCCTGGAGTGACCCCCCCCGGCTAGCGGCCACCTACGAGCAGTACTTC | CAWSDPPRLAATYEQYF
NA | NA | TRBJ2-1 | TRBV10-3 | TGTGCCATCAGTGGGCAGTTCTACAATGAGCAGTTCTTC | CAISGQFYNEQFF
NA | TRBD1 | TRBJ2-7 | TRBV6-1 | TGTGCCAGCAGTCAAGGACAGGGTGCCTCCTACGAGCAGTACTTC | CASSQGQGASYEQYF
few | TRBD1 | TRBJ1-1 | TRBV20-1 | TGCAGTGCTGGGACAGACATTGAAGCTTTCTTT | CSAGTDIEAFF
once | NA | TRBJ2-1 | TRBV5-5 | TGTGCCAGCAGCTTGGGACAGATTAACAATGAGCAGTTCTTC | CASSLGQINNEQFF
NA | TRBD2 | TRBJ2-3 | TRBV7-2 | TGTGCCAGCAGCTTGCGACTAGCGGGAGGCGCAGATACGCAGTATTTT | CASSLRLAGGADTQYF
once | NA | TRBJ1-5 | TRBV27 | TGTGCCAGCAGTCAATCGTACGGGACAAGCAATCAGCCCCAGCATTTT | CASSQSYGTSNQPQHF
NA | NA | TRBJ1-2 | TRBV28 | TGTGCCAGCAGTTTTAGGGTCAGGGGTAACTATGGCTACACCTTC | CASSFRVRGNYGYTF
NA | TRBD2 | TRBJ2-2 | TRBV6-4 | TGTGCCACCTCTTACGAAGCGGGGGGTACCGGGGAGCTGTTTTTT | CATSYEAGGTGELFF
NA | TRBD1 | TRBJ1-2 | TRBV28 | TGTGCCAGCAAACCCTCATCAACAGGGGGCGGCTACACCTTC | CASKPSSTGGGYTF
NA | NA | TRBJ1-1 | TRBV19 | TGTGCCAGTAGTATCGACAGCATGAACACTGAAGCTTTCTTT | CASSIDSMNTEAFF
NA | NA | TRBJ2-7 | TRBV29-1 | TGCAGCGTTGGGGAGTTCGAGCAGTACTTC | CSVGEFEQYF
NA | NA | TRBJ1-2 | TRBV28 | TGTGCCAGCAGTTTAGGCGGGGCCCCAACCAACTATGGCTACACCTTC | CASSLGGAPTNYGYTF